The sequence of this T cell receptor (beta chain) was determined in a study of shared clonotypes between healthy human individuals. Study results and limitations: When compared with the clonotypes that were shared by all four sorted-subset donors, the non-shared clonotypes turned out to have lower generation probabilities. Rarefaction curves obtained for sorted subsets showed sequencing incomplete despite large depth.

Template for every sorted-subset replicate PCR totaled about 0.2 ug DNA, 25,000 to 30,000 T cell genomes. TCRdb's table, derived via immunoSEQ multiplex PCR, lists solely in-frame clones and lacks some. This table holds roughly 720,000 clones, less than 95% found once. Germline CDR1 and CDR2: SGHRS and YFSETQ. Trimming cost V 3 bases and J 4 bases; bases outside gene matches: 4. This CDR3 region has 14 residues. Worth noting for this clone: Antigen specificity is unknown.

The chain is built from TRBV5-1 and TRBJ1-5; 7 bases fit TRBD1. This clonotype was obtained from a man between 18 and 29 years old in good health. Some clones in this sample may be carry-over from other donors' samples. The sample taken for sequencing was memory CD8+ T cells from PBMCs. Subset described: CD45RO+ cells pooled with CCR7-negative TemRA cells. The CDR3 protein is CASSSTGRNQPQHF. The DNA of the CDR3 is TGCGCCAGCAGCTCGACAGGGAGAAATCAGCCCCAGCATTTT.